This T cell receptor (beta chain) was identified during a study of blood T cell repertoires in COVID-19. As handled by the study authors: Reference gene primer amplification gave estimated nucleated cell counts. Assay used: immunoSEQ multiplex PCR; TCRdb lists only in-frame clones, some missing. That table is the source of V, J and clone size, and D and trimming were worked out from the DNA. The sample has 350,000 to 550,000 clones, 75% to 90% seen once. This CDR3 region has 10 residues. With 7 bases removed from V and 7 bases from J, the gap between germline ends came to 5 bases. CDR1 is MNHEY, CDR2 SVGAGI, per germline. Recruitment covered over 20 US areas and drew participants whose ages spanned roughly 18 to 90 years. Cohort allocation depended upon clinical history that participants reported. Either two negative PCRs, clearance, or symptom resolution qualified Cohort 3 donors as recovered.

The V call is TRBV6-5, the J call TRBJ1-3; no clear D gene. The clonotype originates from a man aged 30-40 years who had recovered from COVID-19. Sequenced input: PBMCs or T cells enriched from blood (not recorded which). The CDR3 sequence: CASTGNTIYF. CDR3 bases: TGTGCCAGCACGGGGAACACCATATATTTT.